Below, 20 T cell receptor beta chains from the same sample are listed, as sequenced in a study of blood T cell repertoires in COVID-19. TCRdb's copy holds only in-frame clones and misses some; the assay was immunoSEQ multiplex PCR. The sample gives 150,000 to 160,000 clones, about four fifths of which show up once; about 0.58% is in the top ten. Specimen: peripheral blood. The source of these receptors is a man aged 55 to 70 with acute or convalescent COVID-19.

The chain links TRBV19 to TRBJ2-3; D possibly corresponds to TRBD2 (7 bases). V was cut by 3 bases and J by 2 bases, with 15 bases left in between. This CDR3 has 16 residues. From germline, CDR1 is LNHDA and CDR2 SQIVND (reference sequence). The CDR3 DNA reads TGTGCCAGTAGTATGGGAGGGGGGCAGGTCACAGATACGCAGTATTTT. It is translated as CASSMGGGQVTDTQYF.

The chain is built from TRBV5-5 and TRBJ2-7, with D possibly TRBD2 on 5 matching bases. The CDR3 runs 14 residues. Trimming removed 2 bases at V and 4 bases at J, with 13 bases between. CDR1 and CDR2 from the germline V gene are SGHKS and YYEKEE (reference sequence). The CDR3 spells CASSFTSTTYEQYF. The CDR3 DNA reads TGTGCCAGCAGCTTTACTAGTACGACATACGAGCAGTACTTC. The variable domain in full, with the rest retrieved from reference TRBV5-5 and TRBJ2-7, is DAGVTQSPTHLIKTRGQQVTLRCSPISGHKSVSWYQQVLGQGPQFIFQYYEKEERGRGNFPDRFSARQFPNYSSELNVNALLLGDSALYLCASSFTSTTYEQYFGPGTRLTVT.

V gene TRBV28 combines with J gene TRBJ1-5, with a weak D call TRBD1 (5 bases). Germline CDR1 reads MDHEN; CDR2 reads SYDVKM. Trimming took 5 bases from V and 9 from J, leaving 20 bases between them. The CDR3 consists of 15 residues. CDR3 region: CASSLETAIWGPQHF. The CDR3 nucleotides are TGTGCCAGCAGTCTAGAGACAGCCATATGGGGGCCCCAGCATTTT.

The rearrangement uses TRBV28 and TRBJ2-3; 7 bases fit TRBD2. Looked up from germline, CDR1 is MDHEN and CDR2 is SYDVKM. The junction had 13 bases not matched to a gene; V was cut back by 3 bases and J by 7 bases. CDR3 size: 16 residues. CDR3 residues: CASSFSVRLASYTQYF. CDR3 DNA: TGTGCCAGCAGTTTTTCTGTGCGACTAGCTAGCTATACGCAGTATTTT.

The rearrangement joins TRBV6-5 to TRBJ1-2, with D possibly matching TRBD1 (6 bases). The V end was cut by 2 bases, the J end by 7 bases, with 20 bases between. CDR3 length equals 16 residues. Germline CDR1 is MNHEY and CDR2 is SVGAGI. As DNA, the CDR3 is TGTGCCAGCAGTTACGGGGGCGCGGGTCTCCTAGGTGGCTACACCTTC. This gives the protein CASSYGGAGLLGGYTF.

The chain uses TRBV7-2 and TRBJ2-3, with 8 bases fitting TRBD2. V dropped 1 base and J dropped 6; count of bases not matched to a gene: 6. The CDR3 totals 15 residues. Germline V gene lookup returns CDR1 SGHTA and CDR2 FQGNSA. The CDR3 region has the DNA TGTGCCAGCAGCTTAGTAGCGGGAAGTGGGGATACGCAGTATTTT. Translation gives CASSLVAGSGDTQYF.

As to this clone: This same CDR3 is encoded by further DNA sequences in the sample. The chain joins TRBV29-1 to TRBJ2-3; tentatively, D is TRBD2 (6 bases). CDR3 length: 13 residues. Trimming took 4 bases from V and 1 from J, leaving 9 bases between them. The germline gives CDR1 SQVTM, CDR2 ANQGSEA. Here the CDR3 DNA reads TGCAGCGTTGGTAGGAGGGGCACAGATACGCAGTATTTT. Translated: CSVGRRGTDTQYF.

The chain has TRBV7-2 and TRBJ2-5; 9 bases agree with TRBD2. Germline CDR1 reads SGHTA; CDR2 reads FQGNSA. The CDR3 covers 16 residues. V lost 2 bases to trimming and J lost 4 bases; unmatched junction nucleotides: 8. CDR3 in amino acids: CASSLKGRGGLETQYF. CDR3 nucleotides: TGTGCCAGCAGCTTAAAGGGGCGGGGGGGCCTAGAGACCCAGTACTTC.

The chain joins TRBV18 to TRBJ2-6, with D hard to call. Germline CDR1 and CDR2: KGHSH and LQKENI. V shed 1 base and J shed 2 bases, with 9 bases lying between them. This CDR3 is 16 amino acids long. Here the CDR3 DNA reads TGTGCCAGCTCACCACGACAAGCCCCTGGGGCCAACGTCCTGACTTTC. Translated, it gives CASSPRQAPGANVLTF.

This clone was counted a single time. CDR3 nucleotides: TGTGCCAGCAGTCCCGGGACAGGGGTAGATACGCAGTATTTT. It translates to CASSPGTGVDTQYF. The chain is built from TRBV6-5 and TRBJ2-3; 10 bases match TRBD1. Germline lookup yields CDR1 MNHEY and CDR2 SVGAGI. This CDR3 is built from 14 residues. J was trimmed by 5 bases and V by 5 bases; bases with no gene match: 4.

The chain has TRBV3-1 (or the pseudogene TRBV3-2) and TRBJ2-7, with 8 bases that match TRBD1. The trim removed 6 bases at V and 5 bases at J, leaving 6 bases unmatched. This CDR3 contains 13 residues. Germline loops: CDR1 LGHDT, CDR2 YNNKEL (reference sequence). The DNA for the CDR3 is TGTGCCAGCAGTGCGGACAGGGACCACGAGCAGTACTTC. It is translated as CASSADRDHEQYF.

The rearrangement links TRBV5-4 to TRBJ2-2, with 11 positions matching TRBD1. Germline assignment: CDR1 SGHNT and CDR2 YYREEE (reference sequence). This CDR3 is built from 15 residues. V lost 4 bases and J lost 5; bases outside the gene matches: 4. CDR3 sequence: CASSQGQGGTGELFF. The CDR3, as DNA: TGTGCCAGCAGCCAGGGACAGGGGGGGACCGGGGAGCTGTTTTTT.

This chain joins TRBV18 and TRBJ1-2; D remains unclear. Germline loops: CDR1 KGHSH, CDR2 LQKENI. CDR3 length: 13 residues. V was shortened by 2 bases and J by 8 bases, with 12 bases between the two germline ends. CDR3 sequence: CASSPGTEGGYTF. The CDR3 nucleotides read TGTGCCAGCTCACCAGGAACAGAGGGAGGCTACACCTTC.

On this clone itself: One junction end does not reproduce the germline sequence, and a read error may be involved. The V call is TRBV28, the J call TRBJ2-7, with 8 bases aligning to TRBD1. Germline lookup yields CDR1 MDHEN and CDR2 SYDVKM. The CDR3 length is 11 residues. The CDR3 nucleotides are TGTGCCAGCGGACAACACGGGACAGGTCTTTTC. Residues: CASGQHGTGLF.

V usage is TRBV19 and J usage is TRBJ2-3, with a tentative D call TRBD1 (5 bases). Trimming pared 6 bases from V and 4 bases from J, leaving 14 bases between. Germline CDR1 is LNHDA and CDR2 is SQIVND (reference sequence). This CDR3 spans 14 amino acids. Here the CDR3 DNA reads TGTGCCAGTAGCCGGACACGAACCGCAGATACGCAGTATTTT. It encodes CASSRTRTADTQYF.

This clone showed up just once. V usage is TRBV19 and J usage is TRBJ2-6; TRBD1 is a possible D gene (6 bases). CDR1 and CDR2 from the germline V gene are LNHDA and SQIVND (reference sequence). CDR3 length: 16 residues. V was shortened by 9 bases and J by 3 bases, with 18 bases between the two germline ends. The CDR3 coding sequence is TGTGCCAGCAGGAGGCAGGGGAATAGTGGGGCCAACGTCCTGACTTTC. It encodes CASRRQGNSGANVLTF.

The V and J genes are TRBV25-1 and TRBJ1-1; TRBD1 is a possible D gene (5 bases). V was cut by 4 bases and J by 8 bases, with 20 bases left in between. The germline V gene has CDR1 MGHDK and CDR2 SYGVNS. The CDR3 extends over 15 amino acids. The chain's CDR3 is CASSVAIPPGLEAFF. CDR3 in DNA: TGTGCCAGCAGTGTTGCAATCCCCCCAGGGCTGGAAGCTTTCTTT.

The V and J genes are TRBV5-1 and TRBJ2-7; the D gene is possibly TRBD1 (7 bases). With 0 bases removed from V and 7 bases from J, the gap between germline ends came to 14 bases. The germline CDR1 and CDR2 sequences are SGHRS and YFSETQ. The CDR3 extends over 14 amino acids. The CDR3 reads CASSLAVSGGEQYF. The CDR3 region has the DNA TGCGCCAGCAGCTTGGCCGTGTCAGGGGGGGAGCAGTACTTC.

The V call is TRBV15, the J call TRBJ2-1, with 8 nucleotides matching TRBD2. Germline assignment: CDR1 LNHNV and CDR2 YYDKDF (reference sequence). The CDR3 is made up of 16 amino acids. V lost 1 base and J lost 6; bases outside the gene matches: 8. The CDR3 DNA reads as TGTGCCACCAGCAGAGTTCCGGGACTAGAAGGCAATGAGCAGTTCTTC. Protein: CATSRVPGLEGNEQFF.

This chain links TRBV19 with TRBJ2-1; 9 bases are a match to TRBD2. The V segment lost 5 bases and the J segment 7 bases; nucleotides outside the gene matches: 9. From germline, CDR1 is LNHDA and CDR2 SQIVND (reference sequence). The CDR3 is 15 amino acids. CDR3 sequence (DNA): TGTGCCAGTAGTCGAGGCGGGAGGGTGATGAATGAGCAGTTCTTC. Encoded protein: CASSRGGRVMNEQFF.